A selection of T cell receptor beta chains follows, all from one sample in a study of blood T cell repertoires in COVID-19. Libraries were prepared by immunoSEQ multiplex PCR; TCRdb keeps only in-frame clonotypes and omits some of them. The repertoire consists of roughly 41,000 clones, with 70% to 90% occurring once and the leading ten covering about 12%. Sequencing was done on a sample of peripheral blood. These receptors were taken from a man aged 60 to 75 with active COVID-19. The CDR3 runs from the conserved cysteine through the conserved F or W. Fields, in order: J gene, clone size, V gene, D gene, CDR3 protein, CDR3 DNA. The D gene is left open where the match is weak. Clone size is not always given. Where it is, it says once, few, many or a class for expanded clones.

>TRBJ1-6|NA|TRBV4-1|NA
CASSQVFIEGKGSPLHF
TGCGCCAGCAGCCAAGTGTTTATCGAGGGAAAGGGCTCACCCCTCCACTTT
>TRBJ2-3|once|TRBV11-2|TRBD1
CASSFNRGDRTDTQYF
TGTGCCAGCAGCTTTAACAGGGGAGATCGCACAGATACGCAGTATTTT
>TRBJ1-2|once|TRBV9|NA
CARSGGGGPYGYTF
TGTGCCCGCAGCGGGGGCGGGGGGCCATATGGCTACACCTTC
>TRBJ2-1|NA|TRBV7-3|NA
CASSQAGGSEQFF
TGTGCCAGCAGCCAAGCGGGTGGATCTGAGCAGTTCTTC
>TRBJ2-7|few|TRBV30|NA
CAWSHYGAAYEQYF
TGTGCCTGGAGTCACTACGGCGCCGCCTACGAGCAGTACTTC
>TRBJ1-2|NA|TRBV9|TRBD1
CASSVGDRPHGYTF
TGTGCCAGCAGCGTAGGGGACAGGCCTCATGGCTACACCTTC
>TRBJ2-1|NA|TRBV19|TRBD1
CASKPHGAGQGGNEQFF
TGTGCCAGTAAGCCTCATGGCGCGGGACAGGGAGGTAATGAGCAGTTCTTC
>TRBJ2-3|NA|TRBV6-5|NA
CASSYRSLDTQYF
TGTGCCAGCAGTTACCGTTCCCTAGATACGCAGTATTTT
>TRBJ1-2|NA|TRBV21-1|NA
CASSKEAGGGYGYTF
TGTGCCAGCAGCAAAGAGGCGGGTGGAGGCTATGGCTACACCTTC
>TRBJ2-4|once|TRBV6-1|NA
CASSEVEGVDKNIQYF
TGTGCCAGCAGTGAAGTGGAAGGGGTGGACAAAAACATTCAGTACTTC
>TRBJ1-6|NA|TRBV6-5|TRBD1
CASRVRTGGHSPLHF
TGTGCCAGCAGAGTACGGACAGGGGGGCATTCACCCCTCCACTTT
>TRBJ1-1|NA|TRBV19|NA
CASSISQGGDTEAFF
TGTGCCAGTAGTATTTCCCAGGGAGGGGACACTGAAGCTTTCTTT
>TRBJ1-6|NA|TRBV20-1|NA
CSASPPTGFYNSPLHF
TGCAGTGCTAGTCCGCCTACAGGATTCTATAATTCACCCCTCCACTTT
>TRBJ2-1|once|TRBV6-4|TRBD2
CASSDSHAGGRNEQFF
TGTGCCAGCAGTGACTCTCATGCGGGAGGTCGGAATGAGCAGTTCTTC
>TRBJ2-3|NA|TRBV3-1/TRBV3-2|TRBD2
CASSPRLAGTDTQYF
TGTGCCAGCAGCCCCAGACTAGCAGGCACAGATACGCAGTATTTT
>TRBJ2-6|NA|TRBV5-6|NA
CASSYRQTSGANVLTF
TGTGCCAGCAGCTATAGACAAACCTCTGGGGCCAACGTCCTGACTTTC
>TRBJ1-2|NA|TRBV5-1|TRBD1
CASSLEGQAPYGYTF
TGCGCCAGCAGCTTGGAAGGACAGGCTCCCTATGGCTACACCTTC
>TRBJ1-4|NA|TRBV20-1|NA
CSASFSGGGNEKLFF
TGCAGTGCTAGTTTCTCCGGGGGAGGTAATGAAAAACTGTTTTTT
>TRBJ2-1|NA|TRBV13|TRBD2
CASSLISSLAGGGNEQFF
TGTGCCAGCAGCTTAATCAGCTCCCTAGCGGGAGGGGGAAATGAGCAGTTCTTC
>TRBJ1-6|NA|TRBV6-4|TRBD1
CASSAAGTGYSPLHF
TGTGCCAGCAGTGCCGCCGGGACAGGGTATTCACCCCTCCACTTT
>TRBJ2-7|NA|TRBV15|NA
CATSRDPARPADEQYF
TGTGCCACCAGCAGAGATCCCGCTAGGCCAGCTGACGAGCAGTACTTC
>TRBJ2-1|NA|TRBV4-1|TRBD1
CASSLGTGVSYNEQFF
TGCGCCAGCAGCCTCGGGACAGGAGTCTCCTACAATGAGCAGTTCTTC
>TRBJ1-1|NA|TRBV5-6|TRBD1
CASSLLEGASTEAFF
TGTGCCAGCAGCTTGCTGGAGGGGGCGAGCACTGAAGCTTTCTTT
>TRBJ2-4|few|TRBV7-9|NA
CASSLGRAFGLKDIQYF
TGTGCCAGCAGCTTAGGCAGGGCATTTGGGTTAAAAGACATTCAGTACTTC
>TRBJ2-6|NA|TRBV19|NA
CASSIIRASGANVLTF
TGTGCCAGTAGTATAATCCGAGCGTCTGGGGCCAACGTCCTGACTTTC
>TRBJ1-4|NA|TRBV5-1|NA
CASSYSVSNEKLFF
TGCGCCAGCAGCTACTCCGTTTCTAATGAAAAACTGTTTTTT
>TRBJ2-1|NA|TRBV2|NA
CASSGVRLAVYNEQFF
TGTGCCAGCAGTGGGGTTCGGCTAGCAGTATACAATGAGCAGTTCTTC
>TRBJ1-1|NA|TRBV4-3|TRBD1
CASSQDQGANTEAFF
TGCGCCAGCAGCCAAGATCAGGGGGCGAACACTGAAGCTTTCTTT
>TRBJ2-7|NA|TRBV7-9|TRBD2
CASSYALAGRTYEQYF
TGTGCCAGCAGCTACGCACTAGCGGGGAGGACCTACGAGCAGTACTTC
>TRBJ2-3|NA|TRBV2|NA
CASSGGQITDTQYF
TGTGCCAGCAGTGGTGGACAGATAACAGATACGCAGTATTTT
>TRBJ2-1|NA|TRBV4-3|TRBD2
CASSQGLAGGPSYNEQFF
TGCGCCAGCAGCCAAGGACTAGCGGGAGGGCCCTCCTACAATGAGCAGTTCTTC
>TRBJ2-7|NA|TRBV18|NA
CASSTPGENEQYF
TGTGCCAGCTCAACCCCGGGAGAGAACGAGCAGTACTTC
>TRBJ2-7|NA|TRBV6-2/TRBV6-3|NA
CASSYHLGLSYEQYF
TGTGCCAGCAGTTACCACCTCGGTCTGAGCTACGAGCAGTACTTC
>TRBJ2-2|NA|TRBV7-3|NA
CASSPRVGGGVTGELFF
TGTGCCAGCAGCCCGCGGGTCGGGGGAGGCGTAACCGGGGAGCTGTTTTTT
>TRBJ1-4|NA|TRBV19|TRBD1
CASKRGQGQEKLFF
TGTGCCAGTAAGAGAGGACAGGGTCAAGAAAAACTGTTTTTT
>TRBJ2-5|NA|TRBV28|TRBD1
CASSTRGTGKETQYF
TGTGCCAGCAGTACCCGGGGGACAGGGAAAGAGACCCAGTACTTC
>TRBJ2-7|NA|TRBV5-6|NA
CASSPTSFSYEQYF
TGTGCCAGCAGCCCAACTAGTTTCTCCTACGAGCAGTACTTC
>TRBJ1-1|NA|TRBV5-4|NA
CASSPSPGTQNTEAFF
TGTGCCAGCAGCCCGTCCCCCGGGACTCAGAACACTGAAGCTTTCTTT
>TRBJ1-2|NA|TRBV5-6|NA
CASTRDSPDYGYTF
TGTGCCAGCACCAGGGACTCTCCGGACTATGGCTACACCTTC
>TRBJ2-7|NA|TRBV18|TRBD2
CASSPTSGSSYEQYF
TGTGCCAGCTCACCGACTAGCGGGAGCTCCTACGAGCAGTACTTC
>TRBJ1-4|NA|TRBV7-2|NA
CASSPSTGNEKLFF
TGTGCCAGCAGCCCTTCGACGGGGAATGAAAAACTGTTTTTT
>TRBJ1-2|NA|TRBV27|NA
CASSLSPGNYGYTF
TGTGCCAGCAGTTTATCGCCAGGGAACTATGGCTACACCTTC
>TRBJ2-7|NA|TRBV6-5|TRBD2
CASSPAGGWQQYF
TGTGCCAGCAGCCCGGCGGGGGGCTGGCAGCAGTACTTC
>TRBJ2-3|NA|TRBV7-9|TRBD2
CASSSGVVAGGLFTQYF
TGTGCCAGCAGCTCCGGTGTGGTAGCGGGAGGGCTCTTTACGCAGTATTTT
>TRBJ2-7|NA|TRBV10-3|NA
CAIRSLTYEQYF
TGTGCCATCAGGTCCCTAACCTACGAGCAGTACTTC
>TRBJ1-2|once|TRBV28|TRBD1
CASSATGQGIYGYTF
TGTGCCAGCAGTGCGACCGGACAGGGAATCTATGGCTACACCTTC
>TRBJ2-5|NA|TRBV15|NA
CATSRGRGQGETQYF
TGTGCCACCAGCAGAGGGAGGGGGCAGGGAGAGACCCAGTACTTC
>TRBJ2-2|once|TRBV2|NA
CASGRLQNTGELFF
TGTGCCAGCGGGCGTCTTCAGAACACCGGGGAGCTGTTTTTT
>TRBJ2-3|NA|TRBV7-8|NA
CASSLATNTDTQYF
TGTGCCAGCAGCTTAGCGACTAACACAGATACGCAGTATTTT
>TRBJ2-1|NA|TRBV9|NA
CASSLYTGLSSGKQFF
TGTGCCAGCAGCCTATATACAGGGTTGTCTAGCGGAAAGCAGTTCTTC
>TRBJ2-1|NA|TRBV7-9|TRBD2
CASSSEREVRYNEQFF
TGTGCCAGCAGCTCCGAGCGGGAGGTCCGGTACAATGAGCAGTTCTTC
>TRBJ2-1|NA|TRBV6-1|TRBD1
CASSPRQGPYNEQFF
TGTGCCAGCAGTCCCCGACAGGGCCCCTACAATGAGCAGTTCTTC
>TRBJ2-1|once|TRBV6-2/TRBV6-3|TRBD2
CASSPTSGGSYNEQFF
TGTGCCAGCAGCCCTACTAGCGGGGGTTCCTACAATGAGCAGTTCTTC
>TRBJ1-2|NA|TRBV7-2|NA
CASSLVQRQWSPEDGYTF
TGTGCCAGCAGCTTAGTCCAACGACAGTGGTCCCCTGAGGATGGCTACACCTTC
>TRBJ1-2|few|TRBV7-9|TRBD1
CASSSSGGYGYGYTF
TGTGCCAGCAGCTCCTCAGGGGGCTACGGCTATGGCTACACCTTC
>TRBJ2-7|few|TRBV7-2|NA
CASSFRTNSYEQYF
TGTGCCAGCAGCTTCCGGACAAATAGCTACGAGCAGTACTTC
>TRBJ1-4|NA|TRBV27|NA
CASSMTVLTSNEKLFF
TGTGCCAGCAGTATGACAGTTTTAACATCTAATGAAAAACTGTTTTTT
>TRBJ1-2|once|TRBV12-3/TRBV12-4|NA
CASSLLPNYGYTF
TGTGCCAGCAGCCTACTTCCTAACTATGGCTACACCTTC
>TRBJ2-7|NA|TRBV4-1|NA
CASSQESSQWAFYEQYF
TGCGCCAGCAGCCAAGAGAGTTCGCAGTGGGCCTTCTACGAGCAGTACTTC